The clone carrying this TCR beta chain occurred many times. This entry is derived from a study of identical twins. Using its own MiXCR run on the 5' RACE reads, TCRdb lists one record per CDR3 protein. The top ten clones hold less than 2.5% of a sample with approximately 220,000 distinct CDR3 sequences, around 6.8% of them seen once. The CDR3 length is 14 residues. J was trimmed by 4 bases and V by 5 bases; bases with no gene match: 8. Germline V gives CDR1 MNHEY, CDR2 SMNVEV (reference sequence). The same sample was also studied in work on yellow fever vaccine responses in identical twins.

The TCR was taken from a woman aged 18-29 years in good health. The sequenced sample consisted of memory (CD45RO+) T cells sorted from blood. This sequence joins TRBV27 and TRBJ2-7; 7 nucleotides line up with TRBD1. CDR3 sequence reads: CASSVYRGRYEQYF. CDR3 DNA: TGTGCCAGCAGTGTTTACAGGGGCAGATACGAGCAGTACTTC.